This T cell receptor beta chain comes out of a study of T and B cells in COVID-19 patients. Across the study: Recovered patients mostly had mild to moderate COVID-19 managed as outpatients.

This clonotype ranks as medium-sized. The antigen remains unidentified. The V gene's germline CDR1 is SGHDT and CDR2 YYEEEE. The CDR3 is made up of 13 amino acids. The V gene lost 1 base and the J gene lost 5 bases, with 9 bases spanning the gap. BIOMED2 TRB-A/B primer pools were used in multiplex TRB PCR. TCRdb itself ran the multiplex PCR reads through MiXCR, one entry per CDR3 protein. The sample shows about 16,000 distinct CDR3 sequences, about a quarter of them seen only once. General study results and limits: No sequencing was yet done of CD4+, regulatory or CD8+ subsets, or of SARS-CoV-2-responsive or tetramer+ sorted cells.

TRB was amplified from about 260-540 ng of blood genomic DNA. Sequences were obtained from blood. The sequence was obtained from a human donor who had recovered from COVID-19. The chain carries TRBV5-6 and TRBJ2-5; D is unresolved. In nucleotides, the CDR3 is TGTGCCAGCAGCTTGACGCGAAGGGAGACCCAGTACTTC. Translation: CASSLTRRETQYF.